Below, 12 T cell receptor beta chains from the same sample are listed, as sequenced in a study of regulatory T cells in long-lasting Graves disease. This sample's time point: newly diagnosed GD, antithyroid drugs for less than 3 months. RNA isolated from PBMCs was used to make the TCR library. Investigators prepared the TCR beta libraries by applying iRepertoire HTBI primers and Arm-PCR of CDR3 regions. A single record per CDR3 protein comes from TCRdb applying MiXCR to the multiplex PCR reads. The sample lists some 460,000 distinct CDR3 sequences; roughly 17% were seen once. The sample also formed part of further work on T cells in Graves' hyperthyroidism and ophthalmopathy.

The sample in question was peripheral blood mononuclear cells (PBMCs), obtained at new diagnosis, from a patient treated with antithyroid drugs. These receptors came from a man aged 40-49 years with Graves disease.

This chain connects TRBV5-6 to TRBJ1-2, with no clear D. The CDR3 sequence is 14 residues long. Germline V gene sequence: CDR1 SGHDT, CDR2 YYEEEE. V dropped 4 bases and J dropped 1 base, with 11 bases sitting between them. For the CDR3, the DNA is TGTGCCAGCAGCCTGCAAGACATTAACTATGGCTACACCTTC. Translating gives CASSLQDINYGYTF.

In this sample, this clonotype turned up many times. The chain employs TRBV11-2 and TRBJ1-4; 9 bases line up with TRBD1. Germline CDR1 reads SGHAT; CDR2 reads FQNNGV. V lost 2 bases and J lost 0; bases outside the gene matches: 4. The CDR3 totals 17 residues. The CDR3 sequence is CASSLSRQGATNEKLFF. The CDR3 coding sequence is TGTGCCAGCAGCTTATCAAGACAGGGGGCAACTAATGAAAAACTGTTTTTT.

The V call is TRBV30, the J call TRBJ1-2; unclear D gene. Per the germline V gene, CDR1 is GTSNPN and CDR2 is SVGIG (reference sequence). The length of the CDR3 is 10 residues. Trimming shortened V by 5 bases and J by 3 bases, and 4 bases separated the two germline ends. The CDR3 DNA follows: TGTGCCTGGTTGGACTATGGCTACACCTTC. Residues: CAWLDYGYTF.

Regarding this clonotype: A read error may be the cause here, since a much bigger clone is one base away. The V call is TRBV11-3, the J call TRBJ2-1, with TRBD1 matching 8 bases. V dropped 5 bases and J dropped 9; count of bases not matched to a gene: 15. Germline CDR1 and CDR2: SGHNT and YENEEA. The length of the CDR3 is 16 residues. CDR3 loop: CASSPADRGSPSEQFF. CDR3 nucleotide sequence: TGTGCCAGCAGCCCCGCCGACAGGGGTTCGCCAAGTGAGCAGTTCTTC.

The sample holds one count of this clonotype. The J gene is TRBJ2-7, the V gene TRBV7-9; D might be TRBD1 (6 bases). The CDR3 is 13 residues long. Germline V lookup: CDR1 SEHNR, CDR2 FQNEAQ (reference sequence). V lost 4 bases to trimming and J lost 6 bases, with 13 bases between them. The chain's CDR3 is CASSYRERSEQYF. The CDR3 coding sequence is TGTGCCAGCAGCTACAGGGAAAGGAGCGAGCAGTACTTC.

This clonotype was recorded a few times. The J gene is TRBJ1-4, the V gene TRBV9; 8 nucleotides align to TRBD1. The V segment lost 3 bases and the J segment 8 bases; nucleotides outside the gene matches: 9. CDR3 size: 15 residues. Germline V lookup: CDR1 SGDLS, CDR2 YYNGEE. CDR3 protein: CASSAGRGLSEKLFF. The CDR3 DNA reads TGTGCCAGCAGCGCAGGCAGGGGGCTGAGCGAAAAACTGTTTTTT.

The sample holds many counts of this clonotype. CDR3 nucleotides: TGTGCCAGCAGTCTTCGGACAGGTAGCACAGATACGCAGTATTTT. Its translation is CASSLRTGSTDTQYF. The rearrangement links TRBV28 to TRBJ2-3; 7 bases match TRBD1. CDR1 is MDHEN and CDR2 is SYDVKM in the germline V gene. CDR3 length: 15 amino acids. J lost 0 bases, V lost 5 bases, and 5 bases had no gene match.

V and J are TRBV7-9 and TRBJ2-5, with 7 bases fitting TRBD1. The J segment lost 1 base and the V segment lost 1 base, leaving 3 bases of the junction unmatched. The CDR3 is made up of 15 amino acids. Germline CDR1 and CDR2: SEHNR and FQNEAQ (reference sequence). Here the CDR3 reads CASSLGRGFQETQYF. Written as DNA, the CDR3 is TGTGCCAGCAGCTTAGGCAGGGGGTTCCAAGAGACCCAGTACTTC. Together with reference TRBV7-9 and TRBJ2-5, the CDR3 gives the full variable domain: DTGVSQNPRHKITKRGQNVTFRCDPISEHNRLYWYRQTLGQGPEFLTYFQNEAQLEKSRLLSDRFSAERPKGSFSTLEIQRTEQGDSAMYLCASSLGRGFQETQYFGPGTRLLVL.

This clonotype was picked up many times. CDR3 coding DNA: TGTGCCTGGAGTGGGTACAATGAGCAGTTCTTC. Its protein product is CAWSGYNEQFF. The chain joins TRBV30 to TRBJ2-1; no firm D call. V lost 1 base, J lost 4 bases, and 2 bases lay in between. Germline CDR1 and CDR2: GTSNPN and SVGIG (reference sequence). The CDR3 has 11 residues.

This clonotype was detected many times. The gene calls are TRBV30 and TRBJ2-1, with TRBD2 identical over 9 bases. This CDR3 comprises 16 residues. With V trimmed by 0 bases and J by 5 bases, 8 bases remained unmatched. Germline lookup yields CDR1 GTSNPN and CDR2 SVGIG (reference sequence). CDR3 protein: CAWSVRGLAGNNEQFF. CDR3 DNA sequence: TGTGCCTGGAGTGTAAGAGGCCTAGCGGGAAACAATGAGCAGTTCTTC. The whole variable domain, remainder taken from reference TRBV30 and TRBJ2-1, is SQTIHQWPATLVQPVGSPLSLECTVEGTSNPNLYWYRQAAGRGLQLLFYSVGIGQISSEVPQNLSASRPQDRQFILSSKKLLLSDSGFYLCAWSVRGLAGNNEQFFGPGTRLTVL.

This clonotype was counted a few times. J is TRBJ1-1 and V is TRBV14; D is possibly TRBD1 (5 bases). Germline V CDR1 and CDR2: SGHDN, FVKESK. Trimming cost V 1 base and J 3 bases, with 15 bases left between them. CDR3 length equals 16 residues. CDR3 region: CASSQAGGIMYTEAFF. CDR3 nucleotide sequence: TGTGCCAGCAGCCAAGCCGGGGGTATTATGTACACTGAAGCTTTCTTT.

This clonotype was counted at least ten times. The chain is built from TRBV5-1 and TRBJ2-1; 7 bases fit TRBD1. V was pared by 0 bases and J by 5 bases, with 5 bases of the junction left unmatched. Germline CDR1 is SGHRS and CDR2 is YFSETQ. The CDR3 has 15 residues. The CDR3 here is CASSLGDRTDNEQFF. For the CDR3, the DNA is TGCGCCAGCAGCTTGGGGGACAGAACCGACAATGAGCAGTTCTTC.